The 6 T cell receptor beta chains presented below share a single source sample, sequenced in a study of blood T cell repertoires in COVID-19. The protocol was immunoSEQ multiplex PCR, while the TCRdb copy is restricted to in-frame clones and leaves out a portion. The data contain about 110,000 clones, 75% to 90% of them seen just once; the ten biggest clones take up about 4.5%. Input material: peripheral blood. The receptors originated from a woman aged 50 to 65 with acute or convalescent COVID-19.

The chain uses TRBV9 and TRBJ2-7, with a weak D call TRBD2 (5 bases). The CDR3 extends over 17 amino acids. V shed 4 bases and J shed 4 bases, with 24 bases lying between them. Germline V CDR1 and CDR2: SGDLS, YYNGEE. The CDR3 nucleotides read TGTGCCAGCAGCCCCGGGTTGGGCGCCGGGATTCGTTACGAGCAGTACTTC. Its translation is CASSPGLGAGIRYEQYF. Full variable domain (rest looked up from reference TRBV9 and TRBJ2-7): DSGVTQTPKHLITATGQRVTLRCSPRSGDLSVYWYQQSLDQGLQFLIQYYNGEERAKGNILERFSAQQFPDLHSELNLSSLELGDSALYFCASSPGLGAGIRYEQYFGPGTRLTVT.

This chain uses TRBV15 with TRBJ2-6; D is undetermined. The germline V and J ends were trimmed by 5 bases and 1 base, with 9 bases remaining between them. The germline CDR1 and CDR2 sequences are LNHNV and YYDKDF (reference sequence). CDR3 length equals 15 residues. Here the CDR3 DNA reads TGTGCCACCAGCCCCCCTCGTTCTGGGGCCAACGTCCTGACTTTC. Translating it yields CATSPPRSGANVLTF.

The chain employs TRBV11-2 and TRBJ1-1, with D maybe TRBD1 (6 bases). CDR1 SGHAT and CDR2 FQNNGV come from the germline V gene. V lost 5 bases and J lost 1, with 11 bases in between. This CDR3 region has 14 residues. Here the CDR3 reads CASSRQTGNTEAFF. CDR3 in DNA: TGTGCCAGCAGCCGCCAGACAGGGAACACTGAAGCTTTCTTT.

The DNA of the CDR3 is TGTGCCAGTAGTATATGGCAGAACAATCAGCCCCAGCATTTT. Its protein is CASSIWQNNQPQHF. This rearrangement joins TRBV19 to TRBJ1-5; D ambiguous. Trimming cost V 2 bases and J 3 bases, with 8 bases left between them. This CDR3 comprises 14 residues. Germline V gives CDR1 LNHDA, CDR2 SQIVND (reference sequence).

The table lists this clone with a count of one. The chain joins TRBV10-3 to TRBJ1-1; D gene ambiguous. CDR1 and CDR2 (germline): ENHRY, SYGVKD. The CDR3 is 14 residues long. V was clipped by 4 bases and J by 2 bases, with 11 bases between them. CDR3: CAISGLSGNTEAFF. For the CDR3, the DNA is TGTGCCATCAGTGGATTGTCGGGAAACACTGAAGCTTTCTTT.

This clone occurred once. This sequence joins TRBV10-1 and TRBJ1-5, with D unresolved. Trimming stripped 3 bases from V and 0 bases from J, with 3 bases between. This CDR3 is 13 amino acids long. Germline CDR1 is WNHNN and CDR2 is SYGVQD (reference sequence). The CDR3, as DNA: TGCGCCAGCAGTGAACATAGCAATCAGCCCCAGCATTTT. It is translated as CASSEHSNQPQHF.